The T cell receptor (beta chain) under discussion was sequenced for a study of regulatory T cells in long-lasting Graves disease. iRepertoire HTBI primers and Arm-PCR of CDR3 regions built TCR beta libraries. TCRdb independently ran MiXCR on the multiplex PCR reads; one entry per CDR3 protein. The data contain more than 650,000 distinct CDR3 sequences, about 32% of them singletons. The time point denotes: persistent/refractory GD, antithyroid drugs over 5 years with positive TRAb. Extracted PBMC RNA gave rise to the TCR library. Germline CDR1 is MNHEY and CDR2 is SMNVEV (reference sequence). The CDR3 spans 13 residues. The germline V and J ends were trimmed by 7 bases and 7 bases, with 17 bases remaining between them.

This receptor was obtained from a female donor with Graves disease. This specimen consisted of peripheral blood mononuclear cells (PBMCs), obtained when the disease was refractory, from a patient treated with antithyroid drugs. V gene TRBV27 combines with J gene TRBJ2-7, with D unresolved. The CDR3 bases are TGTGCCAGCACCTGGTGGCTACGCAGGGAGCAGTACTTC. This gives the protein CASTWWLRREQYF.